The following is a TCR beta chain sequence with its context. These data belong to a study of blood T cell repertoires in COVID-19. The overall study: Researchers got acute and convalescent COVID-19 samples from the United States, Italy and Spain. In each case, the material was cDNA or gDNA derived from T cells, B-cell-depleted T cells, or PBMCs.

Per the original data handling: By means of reference gene primer amplification, nucleated cell counts were estimated. Using immunoSEQ multiplex PCR, the repertoire was profiled, and TCRdb retains in-frame clones only, with some absent. The DNA was the basis for D and trimming; V, J and clone size are from that table. Of a few hundred thousand clones in the sample, 88% were seen once. The CDR3 has 13 amino acids. CDR1 is MDHEN, CDR2 SYDVKM, per germline. V was cut by 5 bases and J by 6 bases, with 14 bases left in between. The V gene is TRBV28, the J gene TRBJ2-7; possibly TRBD1 for D (6 bases). Material: peripheral blood. The TCR sequence derives from a middle-aged woman who had recovered from COVID-19. The CDR3 loop reads CASSNLGQPEQYF. CDR3 nucleotide sequence: TGTGCCAGCAGTAACCTAGGACAGCCCGAGCAGTACTTC.